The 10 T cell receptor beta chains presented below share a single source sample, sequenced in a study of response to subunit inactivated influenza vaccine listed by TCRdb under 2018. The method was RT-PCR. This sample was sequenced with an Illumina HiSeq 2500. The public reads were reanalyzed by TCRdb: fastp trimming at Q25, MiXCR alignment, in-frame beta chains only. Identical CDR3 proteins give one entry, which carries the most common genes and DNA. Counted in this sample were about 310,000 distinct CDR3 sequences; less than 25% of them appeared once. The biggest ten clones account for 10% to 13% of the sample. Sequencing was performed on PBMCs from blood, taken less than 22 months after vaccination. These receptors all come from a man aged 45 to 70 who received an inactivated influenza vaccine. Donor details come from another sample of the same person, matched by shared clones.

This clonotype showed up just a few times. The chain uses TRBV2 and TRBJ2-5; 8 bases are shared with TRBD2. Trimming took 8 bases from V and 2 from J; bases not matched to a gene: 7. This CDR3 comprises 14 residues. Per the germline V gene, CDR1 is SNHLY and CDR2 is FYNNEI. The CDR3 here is CASERGPGQETQYF. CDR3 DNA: TGTGCCAGCGAGCGGGGGCCGGGACAAGAGACCCAGTACTTC.

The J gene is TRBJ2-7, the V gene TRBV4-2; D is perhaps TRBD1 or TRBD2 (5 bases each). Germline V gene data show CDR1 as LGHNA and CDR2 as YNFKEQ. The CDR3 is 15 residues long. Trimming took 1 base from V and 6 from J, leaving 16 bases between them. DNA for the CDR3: TGTGCCAGCAGCCAAGTACAACAGGAGGCTCGCGAGCAGTACTTC. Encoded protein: CASSQVQQEAREQYF.

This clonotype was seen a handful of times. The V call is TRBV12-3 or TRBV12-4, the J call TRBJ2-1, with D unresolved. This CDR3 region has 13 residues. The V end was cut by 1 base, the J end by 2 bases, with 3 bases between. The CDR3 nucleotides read TGTGCCAGCAGTTTAGGTCCCTACAATGAGCAGTTCTTC. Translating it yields CASSLGPYNEQFF.

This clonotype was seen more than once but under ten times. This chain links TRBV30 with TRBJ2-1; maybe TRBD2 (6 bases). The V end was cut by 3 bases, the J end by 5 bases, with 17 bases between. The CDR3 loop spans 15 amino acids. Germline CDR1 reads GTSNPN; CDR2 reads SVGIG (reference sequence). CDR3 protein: CAWSKRGWGDNEQFF. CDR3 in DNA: TGTGCCTGGAGCAAACGAGGGTGGGGGGACAATGAGCAGTTCTTC.

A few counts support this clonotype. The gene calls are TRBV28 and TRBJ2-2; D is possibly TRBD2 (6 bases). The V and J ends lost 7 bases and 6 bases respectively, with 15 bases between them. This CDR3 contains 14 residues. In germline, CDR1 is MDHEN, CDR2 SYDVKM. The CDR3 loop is CASISGTHPGELFF. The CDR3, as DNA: TGTGCCAGCATCTCCGGGACTCATCCCGGGGAGCTGTTTTTT. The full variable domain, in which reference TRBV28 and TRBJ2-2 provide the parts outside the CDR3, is DVKVTQSSRYLVKRTGEKVFLECVQDMDHENMFWYRQDPGLGLRLIYFSYDVKMKEKGDIPEGYSVSREKKERFSLILESASTNQTSMYLCASISGTHPGELFFGEGSRLTVL.

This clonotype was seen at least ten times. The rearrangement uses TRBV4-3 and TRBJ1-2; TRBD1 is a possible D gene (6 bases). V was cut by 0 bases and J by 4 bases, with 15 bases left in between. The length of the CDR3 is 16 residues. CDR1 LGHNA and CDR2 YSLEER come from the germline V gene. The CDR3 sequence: CASSQDRGGGSYGYTF. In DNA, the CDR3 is TGCGCCAGCAGCCAAGATCGAGGGGGTGGGAGCTATGGCTACACCTTC.

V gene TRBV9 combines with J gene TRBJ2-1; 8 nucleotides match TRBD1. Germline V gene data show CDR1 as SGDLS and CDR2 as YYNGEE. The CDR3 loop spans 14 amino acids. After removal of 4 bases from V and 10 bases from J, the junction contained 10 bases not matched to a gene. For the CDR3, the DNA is TGTGCCAGCAGCTTTAGGACAGGGTCTAACGAGCAGTTCTTC. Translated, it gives CASSFRTGSNEQFF.

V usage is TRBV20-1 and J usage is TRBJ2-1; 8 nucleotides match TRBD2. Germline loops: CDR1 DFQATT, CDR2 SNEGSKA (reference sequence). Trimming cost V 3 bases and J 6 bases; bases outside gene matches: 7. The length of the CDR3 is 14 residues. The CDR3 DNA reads TGCAGTGCTAGGTCCGGGACTAGGGGCAATGAGCAGTTCTTC. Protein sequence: CSARSGTRGNEQFF.

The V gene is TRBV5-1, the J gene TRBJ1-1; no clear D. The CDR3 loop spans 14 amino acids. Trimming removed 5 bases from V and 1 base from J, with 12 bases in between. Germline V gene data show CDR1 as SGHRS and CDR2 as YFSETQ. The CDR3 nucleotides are TGCGCCAGCAGGGCAGTGTATCGGAACACTGAAGCTTTCTTT. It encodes CASRAVYRNTEAFF.

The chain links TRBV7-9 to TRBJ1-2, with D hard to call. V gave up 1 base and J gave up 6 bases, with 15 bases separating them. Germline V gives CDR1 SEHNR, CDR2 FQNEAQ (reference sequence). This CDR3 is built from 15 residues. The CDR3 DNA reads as TGTGCCAGCAGCTTAGGTGGGCATCGCAAGGATGGCTACACCTTC. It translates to CASSLGGHRKDGYTF.